The clone carrying this TCR beta chain showed up just a few times. The antigen is not known. The record originates from a study of response to subunit inactivated influenza vaccine. Overall study findings and caveats: With each seasonal influenza vaccination, the authors suggested, few new T cells are recruited.

With 1 base removed from V and 0 bases from J, the gap between germline ends came to 13 bases. The CDR3 is 17 residues long. Germline lookup yields CDR1 SGHDN and CDR2 FVKESK. MiXCR was run by TCRdb on the RT-PCR reads, yielding one entry per CDR3 protein. The sample carries approximately 500,000 distinct CDR3 sequences, 10% to 15% recorded once. The source of this sequence is a man aged 45-65 years who received an inactivated influenza vaccine. This rearrangement joins TRBV14 to TRBJ1-3; D possibly corresponds to TRBD1 (5 bases). The sequences come from PBMCs from blood, collected roughly 48 days after vaccination. The CDR3 nucleotides read TGTGCCAGCAGCCAAGTTCGGGGGTTCCTCTCTGGAAACACCATATATTTT. This translates into CASSQVRGFLSGNTIYF.